This TCR beta chain was captured in a study of blood T cell repertoires in COVID-19. The overall study: Italy, Spain and the United States were the sources of the convalescent and acute COVID-19 samples. Nucleic acid was either cDNA or gDNA, and it came from T cells, B-cell-depleted T cells, or PBMCs.

Germline trimming cut 0 bases from V and 2 bases from J; bases unmatched to any gene: 6. CDR3 length equals 17 residues. Looked up from germline, CDR1 is LNHNV and CDR2 is YYDKDF (reference sequence). This clone was counted once. Generated by immunoSEQ multiplex PCR, the TCRdb table keeps only in-frame clones and is missing some. The sample records roughly 140,000 clones, 86% being singletons. The rearrangement uses TRBV15 and TRBJ2-4; 8 bases map to TRBD2. Sequenced input: peripheral blood. The TCR was taken from a man between 65 and 85 years old with acute or convalescent COVID-19. CDR3 in amino acids: CATSRDAGGYTKNIQYF. The CDR3, as DNA: TGTGCCACCAGCAGAGATGCGGGGGGATATACCAAAAACATTCAGTACTTC.